The clone carrying this T cell receptor (beta chain) was seen at least ten times. This CDR3 has 14 residues. CDR1 is LNHDA and CDR2 is SQIVND in the germline V gene (reference sequence). V dropped 2 bases and J dropped 0 bases, with 5 bases sitting between them. This sample was included in a study of T cells after yellow fever vaccination. Looking at the study overall: Preparation of the low-cell-number fractions used SMART-Seq v4 Ultra Low Input.

Generation of TCR cDNA used 5'RACE template switching (which added a universal primer site and UMIs). TCRdb analysed the 5' RACE reads with MiXCR anew, one entry per CDR3 protein. The sample records about 350,000 distinct CDR3 sequences, 9.5% to 15% being singletons. This chain uses TRBV19 with TRBJ1-5; D is unresolved. The source of this sequence is a man between 18 and 29 years old who received the YFV17D yellow fever vaccine. Sequenced material: CD4+ T cells sorted from PBMCs, taken 15 days after the yellow fever booster vaccination. The CDR3 nucleotides are TGTGCCAGTAGTATACAGATTAGCAATCAGCCCCAGCATTTT. It codes for CASSIQISNQPQHF.